This passage covers 7 T cell receptor beta chains from one sample sequenced in a study of identical twins. TCRdb processed the 5' RACE reads anew with MiXCR; each CDR3 protein has one entry. The table shows 450,000 to 650,000 distinct CDR3 sequences, with roughly 15% occurring only once. This sample was also put to use in a study of yellow fever vaccine responses in identical twins.

Sequencing input: CD4+ T cells sorted from blood. The receptor source for this set is a woman aged 18-29 years in good health.

The sample holds one count of this clonotype. The chain links TRBV28 to TRBJ2-7; D not resolved. The V gene's germline CDR1 is MDHEN and CDR2 SYDVKM. Trimming removed 6 bases at V and 3 bases at J, with 9 bases between. The CDR3 consists of 12 residues. The CDR3 DNA sequence: TGTGCCAGCAGCCTGGAGTACTACGAGCAGTACTTC. It specifies CASSLEYYEQYF. Full variable domain (missing parts from reference TRBV28 and TRBJ2-7): DVKVTQSSRYLVKRTGEKVFLECVQDMDHENMFWYRQDPGLGLRLIYFSYDVKMKEKGDIPEGYSVSREKKERFSLILESASTNQTSMYLCASSLEYYEQYFGPGTRLTVT.

The CDR3: CAFCLAFLAGGVFYEQYF. The CDR3 DNA is TGTGCCTTCTGTTTAGCGTTCCTAGCGGGAGGTGTTTTCTACGAGCAGTACTTC. The rearrangement joins TRBV12-3 or TRBV12-4 to TRBJ2-7, with TRBD2 matching 11 bases. Trimming cost V 11 bases and J 3 bases; bases outside gene matches: 21. This CDR3 region has 18 residues.

This clonotype turned up a few times. The DNA of the CDR3 is TGTGCCAGCGAGGGCCAGAGCACAGATACGCAGTATTTT. The encoded protein is CASEGQSTDTQYF. The chain joins TRBV7-8 to TRBJ2-3, with D perhaps TRBD2 (5 bases). CDR1 and CDR2 from the germline V gene are SGHVS and FQNEAQ. This CDR3 is 13 amino acids long. V was pared by 8 bases and J by 0 bases, with 9 bases between.

This clonotype was found a few times. The rearrangement uses TRBV29-1 and TRBJ2-5, with 8 nucleotides matching TRBD2. The ends lost 6 bases at V and 1 base at J; junction bases unmatched: 16. Germline V gives CDR1 SQVTM, CDR2 ANQGSEA. The CDR3 covers 17 residues. The CDR3 loop is CSVSRALAGSGQETQYF. Written as DNA, the CDR3 is TGCAGCGTGAGTCGGGCCCTAGCGGGTAGCGGCCAAGAGACCCAGTACTTC.

This clonotype was seen a handful of times. The chain employs TRBV2 and TRBJ2-1; 9 bases map to TRBD2. The CDR3 runs 15 residues. V gave up 6 bases and J gave up 2 bases; unmatched junction bases: 5. Germline assignment: CDR1 SNHLY and CDR2 FYNNEI. This chain's CDR3 is CASSETSGPYNEQFF. Here the CDR3 DNA reads TGTGCCAGCAGCGAGACTAGCGGCCCCTACAATGAGCAGTTCTTC.

CDR3 protein: CASTPVRGSGNTIYF. CDR3 sequence (DNA): TGTGCCAGCACCCCCGTCCGGGGTTCTGGAAACACCATATATTTT. The V and J genes are TRBV12-3 or TRBV12-4 and TRBJ1-3; no firm D call. Trimming pared 7 bases from V and 1 base from J, leaving 14 bases between. CDR3 size: 15 residues.

The chain couples TRBV3-1 to TRBJ1-2; 9 bases align to TRBD1. This CDR3 contains 15 residues. The V and J ends lost 2 bases and 0 bases, in that order; junction bases with no gene match: 1. The germline V gene has CDR1 LGHDT and CDR2 YNNKEL (reference sequence). The CDR3 region is CASSQRTGANYGYTF. As DNA, the CDR3 is TGTGCCAGCAGCCAACGGACAGGGGCTAACTATGGCTACACCTTC.